A selection of T cell receptor beta chains follows, all from one sample in a study of regulatory T cells after allogeneic stem cell transplantation. Each CDR3 protein is one row after TCRdb ran MiXCR on the 5' RACE reads. This sample yields more than 130 distinct CDR3 sequences, of which around 20% are seen a single time; under 50% belongs to the top ten. Specimen: sorted CD4+ T cells from blood (whether regulatory or conventional is not recorded), collected 30 days after allogeneic stem cell transplant. All receptors come from a human patient who had an allogeneic stem cell transplant, so the T cells may come from the graft donor. CDR3s include the opening cysteine and the closing phenylalanine or tryptophan. The order of the fields is V gene, J gene, clone size, D gene, CDR3 protein, CDR3 DNA. The D gene is left open where the match is weak. The size entry is marked missing in some rows and otherwise reads once, few, many or a size class.

TRBV12-3/TRBV12-4	TRBJ2-1	hyperexpanded	.	CASSPTYNEQFF	TGTGCCAGCAGTCCGACCTACAATGAGCAGTTCTTC
TRBV15	TRBJ2-7	large	.	CATNEGSSYEQYF	TGTGCCACCAACGAGGGTTCCTCCTACGAGCAGTACTTC
TRBV6-5	TRBJ2-7	large	TRBD2	CASSYSSLAGGGQYF	TGTGCCAGCAGTTACTCCTCACTAGCGGGAGGGGGGCAGTACTTC
TRBV7-9	TRBJ2-7	.	.	CASSLPGFYEQYF	TGTGCCAGCAGCTTACCAGGGTTCTACGAGCAGTACTTC
TRBV3-2	TRBJ2-1	hyperexpanded	.	CASSQTEERFGGSFDEQFF	TGTGCCAGCAGCCAAACTGAGGAGCGATTCGGCGGATCTTTCGATGAGCAGTTCTTC
TRBV15	TRBJ2-7	.	.	CATNEGSTYEQYF	TGTGCCACTAACGAGGGTTCCACCTACGAGCAGTACTTC
TRBV6-1	TRBJ2-1	large	TRBD2	CASSPGTTSLEQFF	TGTGCCAGCAGCCCCGGGACTACATCTCTTGAGCAGTTCTTC
TRBV6-6	TRBJ1-4	.	TRBD1	CATLTGAATTNEKLFF	TGCGCCACCTTGACAGGGGCAGCTACAACTAATGAAAAACTGTTTTTT
TRBV27	TRBJ1-1	.	.	CASSSRQGRITEVFF	TGTGCCAGCAGTTCCAGGCAGGGAAGGATCACCGAAGTTTTCTTT
TRBV7-9	TRBJ2-1	large	TRBD2	CASSLSTSGREDEQFF	TGTGCCAGCAGTCTTTCGACTAGCGGGAGGGAGGATGAGCAGTTCTTC
TRBV4-1	TRBJ2-3	medium-sized	TRBD1	CASSTRDREGNTQYF	TGCGCCAGCAGCACCCGGGACAGGGAGGGAAATACGCAGTATTTT
TRBV9	TRBJ2-5	medium-sized	TRBD2	CASSVLQPGLAYKKTQYF	TGTGCCAGCAGCGTTTTACAACCGGGACTAGCGTATAAGAAGACCCAGTACTTC
TRBV5-1	TRBJ1-4	large	.	CASRGSANEKLFF	TGCGCCAGCCGGGGATCGGCTAATGAAAAACTGTTTTTT
TRBV6-5	TRBJ1-3	medium-sized	.	CASSWQGAGNTIYF	TGTGCCAGCAGTTGGCAGGGAGCTGGAAACACCATATATTTT
TRBV14	TRBJ1-2	large	.	CASSQADSTYGYTF	TGTGCCAGCAGCCAGGCAGACAGCACTTATGGCTACACCTTC
TRBV7-9	TRBJ1-4	large	.	CASSLNVEKLFF	TGTGCCAGCAGCTTAAACGTTGAAAAACTGTTTTTT
TRBV20-1	TRBJ2-2	.	.	CSASRADTGEPFF	TGCAGTGCTAGCAGGGCTGATACCGGGGAGCCGTTTTTT
TRBV7-2	TRBJ1-1	hyperexpanded	.	CASSFKQGVFTEAFF	TGTGCCAGCAGCTTTAAACAGGGAGTATTCACTGAAGCTTTCTTT
TRBV5-1	TRBJ2-6	hyperexpanded	.	CASSLLVVGERANVLTF	TGCGCCAGCAGCTTGTTGGTCGTCGGAGAGAGGGCCAACGTCCTGACTTTC
TRBV28	TRBJ1-1	large	.	CASSLWGGNSAEAFF	TGTGCCAGCAGTTTATGGGGGGGAAACAGCGCTGAAGCTTTCTTT
TRBV7-2	TRBJ2-7	.	.	CASSQLAAYDQYF	TGTGCCAGCAGCCAACTAGCTGCCTACGATCAGTACTTC
TRBV7-2	TRBJ2-7	large	.	CASSQLAAYEQYF	TGTGCCAGCAGCCAGCTAGCTGCCTACGAGCAGTACTTC
TRBV9	TRBJ1-3	hyperexpanded	.	CASSVEGANTIYF	TGTGCCAGCAGCGTAGAAGGTGCGAACACCATATATTTT
TRBV5-1	TRBJ1-1	large	.	CASSLDPGLPEAFF	TGCGCCAGCAGCTTGGATCCAGGGCTACCTGAAGCTTTCTTT
TRBV6-5	TRBJ1-4	medium-sized	.	CASSTQGGKLFF	TGTGCCAGCAGTACACAGGGTGGAAAACTGTTTTTT
TRBV7-9	TRBJ1-4	.	.	CAGSLNVEKLFF	TGTGCCGGCAGCTTAAACGTCGAAAAACTGTTTTTT
TRBV10-3	TRBJ1-5	.	.	CAISESIKQPQHF	TGTGCCATCAGTGAGTCGATCAAGCAGCCCCAGCATTTT
TRBV6-5	TRBJ2-2	hyperexpanded	TRBD1	CASSASPGQGTGELFF	TGTGCCAGCAGCGCATCACCGGGACAGGGGACCGGGGAGCTGTTTTTT
TRBV7-9	TRBJ2-1	large	TRBD1	CASSLGTGAVYEQFF	TGTGCCAGCAGCTTAGGGACAGGGGCGGTTTATGAGCAGTTCTTC
TRBV29-1	TRBJ2-5	large	TRBD2	CSVRTSVQETQYF	TGCAGCGTTCGGACTAGCGTCCAAGAGACCCAGTACTTC